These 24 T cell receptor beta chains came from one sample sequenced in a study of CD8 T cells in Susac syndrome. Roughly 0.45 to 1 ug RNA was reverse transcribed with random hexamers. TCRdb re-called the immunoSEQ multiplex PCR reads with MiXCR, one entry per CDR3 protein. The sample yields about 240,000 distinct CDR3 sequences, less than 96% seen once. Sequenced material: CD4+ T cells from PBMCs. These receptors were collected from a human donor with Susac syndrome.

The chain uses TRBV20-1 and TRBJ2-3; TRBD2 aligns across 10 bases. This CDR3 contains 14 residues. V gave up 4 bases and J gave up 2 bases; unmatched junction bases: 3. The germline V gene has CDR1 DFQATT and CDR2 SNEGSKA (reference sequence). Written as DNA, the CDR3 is TGCAGTGCTACTAGCGGGAGCCTCACAGATACGCAGTATTTT. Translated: CSATSGSLTDTQYF.

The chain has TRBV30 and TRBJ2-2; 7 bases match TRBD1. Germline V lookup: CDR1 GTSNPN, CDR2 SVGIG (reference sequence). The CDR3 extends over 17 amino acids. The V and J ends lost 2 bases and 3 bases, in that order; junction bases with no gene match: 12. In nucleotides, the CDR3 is TGTGCCTGGAGTAACGAGGGACAGAGATTTTACACCGGGGAGCTGTTTTTT. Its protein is CAWSNEGQRFYTGELFF. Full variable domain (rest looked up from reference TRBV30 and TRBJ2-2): SQTIHQWPATLVQPVGSPLSLECTVEGTSNPNLYWYRQAAGRGLQLLFYSVGIGQISSEVPQNLSASRPQDRQFILSSKKLLLSDSGFYLCAWSNEGQRFYTGELFFGEGSRLTVL.

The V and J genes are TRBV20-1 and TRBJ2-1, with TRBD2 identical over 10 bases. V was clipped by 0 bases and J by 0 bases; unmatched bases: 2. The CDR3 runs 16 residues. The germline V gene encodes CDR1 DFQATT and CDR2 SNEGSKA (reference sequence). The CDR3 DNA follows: TGCAGTGCTAGAGATCCTAGCGGGAGCTCCTACAATGAGCAGTTCTTC. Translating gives CSARDPSGSSYNEQFF.

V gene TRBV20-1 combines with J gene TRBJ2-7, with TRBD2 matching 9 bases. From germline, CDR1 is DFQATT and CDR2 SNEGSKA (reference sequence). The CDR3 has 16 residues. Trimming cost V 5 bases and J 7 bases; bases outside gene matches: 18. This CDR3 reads CSAGPPGAGGMREQYF. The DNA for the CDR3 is TGCAGTGCTGGACCCCCCGGCGCGGGAGGGATGCGGGAGCAGTACTTC.

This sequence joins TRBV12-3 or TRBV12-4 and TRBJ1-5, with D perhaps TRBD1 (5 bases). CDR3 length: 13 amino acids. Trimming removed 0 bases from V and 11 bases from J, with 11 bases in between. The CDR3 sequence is CASSLALGGAQHF. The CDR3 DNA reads TGTGCCAGCAGTTTAGCCCTCGGGGGGGCCCAGCATTTT.

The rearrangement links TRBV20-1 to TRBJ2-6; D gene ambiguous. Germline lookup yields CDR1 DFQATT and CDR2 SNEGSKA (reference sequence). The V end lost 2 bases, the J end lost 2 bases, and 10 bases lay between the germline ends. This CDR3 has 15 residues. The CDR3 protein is CSARLEAAGANVLTF. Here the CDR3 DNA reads TGCAGTGCTAGATTAGAGGCGGCTGGGGCCAACGTCCTGACTTTC.

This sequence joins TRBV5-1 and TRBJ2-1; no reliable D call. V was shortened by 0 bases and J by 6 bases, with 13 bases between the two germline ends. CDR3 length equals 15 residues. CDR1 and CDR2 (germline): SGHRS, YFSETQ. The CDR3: CASSLGGQPGNEQFF. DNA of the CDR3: TGCGCCAGCAGCTTGGGGGGTCAACCCGGCAATGAGCAGTTCTTC.

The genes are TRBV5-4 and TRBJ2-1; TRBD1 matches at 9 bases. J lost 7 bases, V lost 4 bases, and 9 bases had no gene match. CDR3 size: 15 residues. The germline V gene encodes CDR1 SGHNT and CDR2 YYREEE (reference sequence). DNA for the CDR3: TGTGCCAGCAGCCGGGGGACAGGGACATTGAATGAGCAGTTCTTC. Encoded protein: CASSRGTGTLNEQFF.

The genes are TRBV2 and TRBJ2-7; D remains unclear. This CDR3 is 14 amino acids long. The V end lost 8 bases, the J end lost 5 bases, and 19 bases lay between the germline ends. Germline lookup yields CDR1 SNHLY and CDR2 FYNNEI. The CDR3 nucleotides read TGTGCCAGCCCTCCCGTGGGGAAGAATGACGAGCAGTACTTC. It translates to CASPPVGKNDEQYF.

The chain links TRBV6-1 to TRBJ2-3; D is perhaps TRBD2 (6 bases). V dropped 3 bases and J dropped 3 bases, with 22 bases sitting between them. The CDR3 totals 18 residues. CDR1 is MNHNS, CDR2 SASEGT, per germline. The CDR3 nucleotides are TGTGCCAGCAGTGATGACTGGAGTAGCGGCCCGATAACAGATACGCAGTATTTT. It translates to CASSDDWSSGPITDTQYF.

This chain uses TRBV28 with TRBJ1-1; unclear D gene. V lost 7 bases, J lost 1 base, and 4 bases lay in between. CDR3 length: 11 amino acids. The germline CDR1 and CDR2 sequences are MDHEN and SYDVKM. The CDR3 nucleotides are TGTGCCAGCACCCAGAACACTGAAGCTTTCTTT. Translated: CASTQNTEAFF. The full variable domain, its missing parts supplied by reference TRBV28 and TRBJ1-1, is DVKVTQSSRYLVKRTGEKVFLECVQDMDHENMFWYRQDPGLGLRLIYFSYDVKMKEKGDIPEGYSVSREKKERFSLILESASTNQTSMYLCASTQNTEAFFGQGTRLTVV.

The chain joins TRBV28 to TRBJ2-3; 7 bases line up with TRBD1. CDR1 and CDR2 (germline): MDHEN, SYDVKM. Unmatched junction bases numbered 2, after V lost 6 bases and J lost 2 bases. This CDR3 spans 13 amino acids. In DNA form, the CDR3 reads TGTGCCAGCAGGGGACAGCCCACAGATACGCAGTATTTT. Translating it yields CASRGQPTDTQYF. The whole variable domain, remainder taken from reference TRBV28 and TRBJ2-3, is DVKVTQSSRYLVKRTGEKVFLECVQDMDHENMFWYRQDPGLGLRLIYFSYDVKMKEKGDIPEGYSVSREKKERFSLILESASTNQTSMYLCASRGQPTDTQYFGPGTRLTVL.

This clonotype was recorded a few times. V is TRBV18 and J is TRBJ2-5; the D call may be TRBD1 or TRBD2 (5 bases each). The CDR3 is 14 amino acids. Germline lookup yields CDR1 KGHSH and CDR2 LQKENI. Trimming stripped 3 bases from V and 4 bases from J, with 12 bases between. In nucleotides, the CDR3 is TGTGCCAGCTCACCTCGGCAGGGAGCAGAGACCCAGTACTTC. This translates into CASSPRQGAETQYF.

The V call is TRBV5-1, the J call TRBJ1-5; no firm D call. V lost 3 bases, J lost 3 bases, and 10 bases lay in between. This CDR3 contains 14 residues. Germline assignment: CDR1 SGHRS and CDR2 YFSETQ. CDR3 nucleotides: TGCGCCAGCAGCTCGGACGGCCTCAATCAGCCCCAGCATTTT. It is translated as CASSSDGLNQPQHF.

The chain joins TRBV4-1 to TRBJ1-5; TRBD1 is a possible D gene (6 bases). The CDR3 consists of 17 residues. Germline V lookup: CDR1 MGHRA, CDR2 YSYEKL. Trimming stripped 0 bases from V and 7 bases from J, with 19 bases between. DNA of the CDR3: TGCGCCAGCAGCCAAGAGGCCTCGGCGGGGGCTCACCAGCCCCAGCATTTT. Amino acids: CASSQEASAGAHQPQHF.

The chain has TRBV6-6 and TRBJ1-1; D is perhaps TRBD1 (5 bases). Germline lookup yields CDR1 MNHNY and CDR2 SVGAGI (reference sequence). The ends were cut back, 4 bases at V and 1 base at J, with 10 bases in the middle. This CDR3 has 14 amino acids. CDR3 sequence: CASSSQGSNTEAFF. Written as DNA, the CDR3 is TGTGCCAGCAGTTCCCAGGGTTCGAACACTGAAGCTTTCTTT.

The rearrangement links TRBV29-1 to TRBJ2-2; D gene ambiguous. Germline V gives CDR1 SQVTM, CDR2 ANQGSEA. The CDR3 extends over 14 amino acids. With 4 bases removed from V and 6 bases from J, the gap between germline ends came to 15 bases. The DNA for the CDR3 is TGCAGCGTTGTGATGGGGTCGGGTGCCGGGGAGCTGTTTTTT. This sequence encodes CSVVMGSGAGELFF.

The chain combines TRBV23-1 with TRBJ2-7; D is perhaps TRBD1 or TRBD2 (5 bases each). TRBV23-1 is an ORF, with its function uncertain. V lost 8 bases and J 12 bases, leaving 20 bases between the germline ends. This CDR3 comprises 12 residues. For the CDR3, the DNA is TGCGCCAGCTCTTACCCGGGGCACCCGGCGTACTTC. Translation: CASSYPGHPAYF.

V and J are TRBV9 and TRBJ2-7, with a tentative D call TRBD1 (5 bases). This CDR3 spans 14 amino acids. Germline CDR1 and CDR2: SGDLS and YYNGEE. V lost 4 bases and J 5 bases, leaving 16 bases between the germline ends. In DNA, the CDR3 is TGTGCCAGCAGCCCCTGGGGCCAGGGCCACGAGCAGTACTTC. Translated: CASSPWGQGHEQYF.

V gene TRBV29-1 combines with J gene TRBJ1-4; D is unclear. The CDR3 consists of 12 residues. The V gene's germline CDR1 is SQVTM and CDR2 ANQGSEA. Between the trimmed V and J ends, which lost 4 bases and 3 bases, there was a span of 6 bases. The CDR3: CSVGLSNEKLFF. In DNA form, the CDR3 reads TGCAGCGTTGGCCTATCTAATGAAAAACTGTTTTTT.

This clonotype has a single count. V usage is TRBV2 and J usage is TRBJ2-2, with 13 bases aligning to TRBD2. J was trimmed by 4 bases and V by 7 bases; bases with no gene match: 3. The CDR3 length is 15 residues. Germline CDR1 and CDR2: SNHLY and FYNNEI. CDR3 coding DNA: TGTGCCAGCATCGGACTAGCGGGAGTCACCGGGGAGCTGTTTTTT. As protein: CASIGLAGVTGELFF.

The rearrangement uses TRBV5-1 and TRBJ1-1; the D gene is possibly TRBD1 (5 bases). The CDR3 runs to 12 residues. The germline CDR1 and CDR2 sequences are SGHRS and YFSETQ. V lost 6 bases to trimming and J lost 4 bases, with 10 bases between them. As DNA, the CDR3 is TGCGCCAGCAACTCAAGGGGCACTGAAGCTTTCTTT. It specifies CASNSRGTEAFF.

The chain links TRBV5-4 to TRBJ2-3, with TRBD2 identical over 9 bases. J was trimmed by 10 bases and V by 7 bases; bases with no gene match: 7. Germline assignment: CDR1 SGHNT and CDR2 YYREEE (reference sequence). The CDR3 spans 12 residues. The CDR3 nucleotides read TGTGCCAGCGGGTTAGCGGGAGCGTCGCAGTATTTT. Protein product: CASGLAGASQYF.

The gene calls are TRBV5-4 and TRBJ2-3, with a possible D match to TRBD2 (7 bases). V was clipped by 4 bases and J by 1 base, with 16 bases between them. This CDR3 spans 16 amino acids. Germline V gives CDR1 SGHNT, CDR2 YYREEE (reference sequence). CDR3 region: CASSLPRGAGTDTQYF. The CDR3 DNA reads TGTGCCAGCAGCCTACCTCGGGGGGCTGGCACAGATACGCAGTATTTT.